The present entry profiles one TCR beta chain with its context. TCRdb keeps only in-frame clones here, not all; method: immunoSEQ multiplex PCR. The sample lists about 82,000 clones, roughly 95% occurring once. With 4 bases removed from V and 1 base from J, the gap between germline ends came to 8 bases. The CDR3 spans 14 residues. The germline V gene has CDR1 KGHSY and CDR2 FQNENV. The data were taken from a study of technical replicates of blood from a handful of donors. The chain combines TRBV16 with TRBJ2-1, with D perhaps TRBD1 (6 bases). The receptor's source is a human donor in good health. Sequencing was performed on T cells isolated from PBMCs. The CDR3 sequence is CASSLDRSYNEQFF. The CDR3 coding sequence is TGTGCCAGCAGCCTGGACAGATCCTACAATGAGCAGTTCTTC.